The present T cell receptor beta chain was sequenced within a study of cytomegalovirus exposure and HLA in healthy donors (dated by TCRdb to 2016 to 2017). For the wider study: In an earlier analysis of several hundred of the donors, around 300 Gb of sequence data and 95 million to 130 million unique TCR beta sequences from about 179 million T cells were reported. Around 330 gigabases of sequencing data and 75 million to 85 million unique TCR sequences made up an early release that covered approximately 650 HLA-typed donors. Of the approximately 400 genotyped donors, less than 85% were placed in the genetic ancestry cluster associated with self-reported Caucasian donors. The study aimed to test whether signatures of past pathogen exposure could be identified by cataloging public T cell receptors. Using immunosequencing, the study profiled T cell repertoires from 550 to 750 subjects and related those repertoires to cytomegalovirus serostatus. A separate validation cohort of roughly 130 different subjects was used in addition to the roughly 640-subject first cohort. To predict cytomegalovirus infection status, the study brought together high-throughput TCR immunosequencing, statistical association of individual TCRs with disease status, and machine learning. In a later analysis, previously published TCR beta repertoires from several hundred donors were re-analyzed and high-resolution HLA genotyping was added so that TCR occurrence patterns could be studied. The later analysis used no new phenotypic data to find candidate immune exposures, relying instead on TCR beta sequences and their occurrence across donors. In an earlier analysis of 500 to 650 of the donors, high-throughput TCR beta sequencing was used to judge whether each TCR beta V gene segment behaved as functional or pseudogenic. Donor age, sex, ethnicity and CMV serostatus were compiled alongside the repertoire data. A later genetic analysis used genome-wide SNP genotypes for 398 of the 666 donors, treating that subset as a discovery cohort. All discovery cohort repertoires had been generated using a single sequencing platform. HLA typing included class I and class II loci at four-digit resolution. The number of donors typed differed by locus, with about 629-640 for A, B, C, DRB1 and DQB1, about 500 for DQA1, 606 for DPA1, and 400 to 490 for DPB1. A few DR-DQ haplotypes were treated as single units for association and clustering because of strong linkage in the cohort. On average, about 240,000 unique TCR beta nucleotide sequences were sequenced per donor among 350 to 400 genotyped donors of the cohort, with roughly 20% of those sequences being non-productive.

Summary of the overall study and its limitations: A later analysis found that HLA-associated TCR beta chains were more clonally expanded and had lower generation probabilities than equally common non-associated chains. Compared with the approximately 670-donor mean, donors in an Asian-associated ancestry cluster had fewer N-insertions in productive TCRs, according to a later genetic analysis. It was suggested by the authors that the approach could potentially be generalized to other disease states and immunological phenotypes. Assigning TCR associations to individual alleles was difficult when HLA alleles, especially DR and DQ, strongly co-occurred. A cluster of highly shared sequence variants was judged likely to represent a technical artifact of the sequencing pipeline. A later analysis reported that several top co-occurrence clusters appeared linked to parvovirus B19, influenza, CMV and Epstein-Barr virus. Roughly uniform sequencing depth across donors was assumed in presence/absence analyses, although this assumption may not hold. Only TCR beta chains were sequenced in this cohort, and the absence of alpha or paired-chain data limited detectable features. An earlier analysis of approximately 540 of the donors showed that most TCR beta V segments appeared in productive rearrangements either about 87% or about 30% of the time, which broadly matched IMGT annotations. Three of the identified cytomegalovirus-associated TCR beta chains were confirmed in vitro to be specific for cytomegalovirus antigens. Because HLA typing was missing for some donors at each locus, association tests included only the typed subset. According to a later analysis, TCR association rates differed among HLA loci, with DRB1 alleles showing the most associated TCRs and HLA-C alleles showing the fewest. V-gene and J-gene trimming of TCR beta chains was associated with a missense DCLRE1C variant in a later genetic analysis, and the association was replicated in an independent cohort. The study gave a list of roughly 150 TCR beta chains associated with cytomegalovirus. The classifier was reported to diagnose cytomegalovirus status with high specificity and sensitivity in both the original cohort and the validation cohort. The 87-base-pair reads could not distinguish some IMGT-functional V segments, including TRBV6-2 and TRBV6-3, so those segments were excluded. CMV serostatus was the only immune exposure information available for the cohort. Across donors, most TCR sequences were observed very rarely, whereas some public TCRs were present in many individuals. The earlier analysis of approximately 560 of the donors excluded roughly 17 rarely observed V segments, including chromosome 9 orphons, because counts were too low. A further reported finding was that TCR beta sequences accurately predicted the HLA-A and HLA-B alleles for most subjects in the first cohort. In a later analysis, most CMV-associated TCR beta chains were found to appear HLA-restricted, with HLA associations seemingly driven largely by CMV exposure. Linkage disequilibrium might explain the correlated functional status among segregating V segments, but an unknown experimental factor could not be ruled out. In a later analysis, 16,951 TCR beta sequences were associated with specific HLA alleles at a false discovery rate of 0.05.

The cohort consisted of fewer than 700 healthy bone marrow donors. Cohort members were all nominally healthy when sampled, although unrecorded immune exposures were likely present. The donor was CMV seronegative and belonged to the group of 352 seronegative cohort members. A peripheral blood sample was provided by each donor, and peripheral blood mononuclear cells were used for TCR beta sequencing. Genomic DNA extraction from the blood cell samples was performed with the Qiagen DNeasy Blood Extraction Kit. Library preparation was by the immunoSEQ multiplex PCR assay. For the multiplex PCR, a mixture combining 60 forward primers for TCR Vbeta segments and 13 reverse primers for TCR Jbeta segments was used. The CDR3 region of rearranged TCR beta genes was amplified from genomic DNA by a multiplex PCR assay. The Illumina HiSeq System was used to sequence the amplified TCR beta libraries as 87-base-pair reads. In the original analysis: A later analysis tallied around 82 million unique TCR beta chains across the 666 repertoires, and some 10 million of those chains were shared by two or more donors. Raw reads were error-corrected and collapsed into unique sequences with a nearest-neighbor algorithm that merged closely related sequences to remove PCR and sequencing errors. To assign V, D and J gene segments, CDR3 sequences were aligned to IMGT reference sequences. Each retained sequence needed at least a six-nucleotide match to both a V gene segment and a J gene segment. Rearrangements were classified as productive when the CDR3 lacked stop codons and remained in frame with V and J, and all other rearrangements were classified as non-productive. Following IMGT convention, CDR3 was defined as the stretch from the second conserved V-encoded cysteine to the conserved J-encoded phenylalanine. In an earlier analysis of 587 of the donors, sequences lacking an unambiguous match to a single V gene segment were excluded. In an earlier analysis of almost 600 of the donors, a V segment was called functional when productive rearrangements were above 56.7%, and segregating when the standard deviation between donors exceeded 5%. A statistical classification framework was developed to diagnose cytomegalovirus status using the catalog of TCR beta chain sequences. A later analysis assigned V and J genes by comparing TCR nucleotide sequences with IMGT/GENE-DB human TR gene sequences. The TCRdist pipeline was used in a later analysis to assign CDR3 sequences and most-parsimonious VDJ recombination scenarios. In a later analysis, every TCR beta chain was defined by the combination of its CDR3 amino acid sequence and its V-gene family, and reads without a unique V-gene family were dropped. A later analysis removed several hundred highly shared, low-generation-probability nucleotide sequences to deal with suspected cross-contamination and a sequencing artifact. A later analysis calculated a clonal expansion index for each public chain from normalized within-repertoire ranks of inferred template counts. In a later analysis, generation probabilities were computed using a VDJ recombination model fitted to out-of-frame rearrangements, and the results were checked against IGoR. A later analysis scored TCR-TCR, TCR-HLA and TCR-CMV co-occurrence with hypergeometric tests, applying a repertoire-size bias correction to TCR pairs. A later analysis estimated false discovery rates by permuting HLA or CMV assignments 20 times. In a later analysis, co-occurring TCRs were grouped using DBSCAN, and TCRdist sequence similarity was added for clustering within HLA-allele-positive subsets. Co-occurrence clustering excluded repertoires with fewer than 30,000 or more than 120,000 public chains, plus five with anomalous nucleotide sharing. Imported from immuneACCESS, the table was reduced by TCRdb to in-frame sequences with V and J called. These copies leave out some clones; in studies compared against another copy, an unresolved V gene accounts for under half, and the cause of the remainder is not known. The V and J calls and clone size were taken over from that table, and D and trimming were inferred from the DNA. The sample table shows over 100,000 clones, and about 86% are seen once. Roughly 2.2% of the sample belongs to the ten largest clones.

Of note for this clone: Its antigen remains unidentified. No much larger clonotype is one base removed from it; base qualities were not supplied.

Trimming costs V 10 bases and J 6 bases, and their ends lie 27 bases apart. The germline V gene provides CDR1 KGHSH and CDR2 LQKENI. Including cysteine and phenylalanine, the CDR3 has 16 amino acids. The only DNA kept is the CDR3, 48 bases in frame from the first base. This sequence originates from a woman aged 30 to 39 in good health and CMV-seronegative. The sequencing input was PBMCs. The rearrangement joined TRBV18 to TRBJ1-1; there is no confident call for the D gene. The sequenced DNA: TGTGCCAACCCACCAGGCCCGGCCGAGGGAAGGGCTGAAGCTTTCTTT. Translated, it reads CANPPGPAEGRAEAFF.